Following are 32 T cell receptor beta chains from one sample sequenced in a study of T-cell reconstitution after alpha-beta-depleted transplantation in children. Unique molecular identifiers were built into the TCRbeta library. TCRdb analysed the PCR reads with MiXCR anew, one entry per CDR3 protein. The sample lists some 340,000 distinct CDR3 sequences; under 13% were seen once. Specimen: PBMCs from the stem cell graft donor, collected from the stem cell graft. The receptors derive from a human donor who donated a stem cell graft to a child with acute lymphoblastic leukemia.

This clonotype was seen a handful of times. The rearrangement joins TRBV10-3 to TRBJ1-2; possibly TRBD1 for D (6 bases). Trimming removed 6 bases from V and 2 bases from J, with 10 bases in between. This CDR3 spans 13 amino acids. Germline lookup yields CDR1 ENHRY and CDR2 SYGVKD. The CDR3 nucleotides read TGTGCCATCAGAGGTGACAGGAACTATGGCTACACCTTC. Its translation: CAIRGDRNYGYTF.

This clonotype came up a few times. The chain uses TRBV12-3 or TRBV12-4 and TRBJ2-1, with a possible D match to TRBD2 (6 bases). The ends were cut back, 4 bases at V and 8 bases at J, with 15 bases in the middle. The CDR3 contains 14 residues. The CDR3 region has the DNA TGTGCCAGCAGTTCCTCACCCGGGACTCATGAGCAGTTCTTC. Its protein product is CASSSSPGTHEQFF.

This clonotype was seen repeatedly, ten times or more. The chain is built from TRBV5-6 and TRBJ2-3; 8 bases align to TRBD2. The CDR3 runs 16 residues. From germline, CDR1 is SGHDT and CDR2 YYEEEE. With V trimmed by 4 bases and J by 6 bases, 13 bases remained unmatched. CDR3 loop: CASSLERELWADTQYF. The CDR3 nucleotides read TGTGCCAGCAGCCTGGAGCGGGAGCTGTGGGCGGATACGCAGTATTTT.

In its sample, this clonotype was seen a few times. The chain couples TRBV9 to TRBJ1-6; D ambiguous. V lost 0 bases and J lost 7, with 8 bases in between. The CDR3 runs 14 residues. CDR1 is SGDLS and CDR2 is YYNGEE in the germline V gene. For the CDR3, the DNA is TGTGCCAGCAGCGTAGCGAGTATGAATTCACCCCTCCACTTT. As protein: CASSVASMNSPLHF.

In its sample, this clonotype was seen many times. This chain's CDR3 is CASSAGTALTHNEQFF. CDR3 coding DNA: TGTGCCAGCAGCGCAGGGACAGCCCTAACACACAATGAGCAGTTCTTC. The chain joins TRBV9 to TRBJ2-1, with TRBD1 matching 7 bases. The CDR3 consists of 16 residues. J was trimmed by 5 bases and V by 3 bases; bases with no gene match: 11. Germline V lookup: CDR1 SGDLS, CDR2 YYNGEE.

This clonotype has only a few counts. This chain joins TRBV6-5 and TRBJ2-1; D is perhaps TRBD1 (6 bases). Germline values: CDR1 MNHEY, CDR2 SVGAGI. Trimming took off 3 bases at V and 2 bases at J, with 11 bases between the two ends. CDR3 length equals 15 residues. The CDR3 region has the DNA TGTGCCAGCAGTTATTTACAGGGAGCCTACAATGAGCAGTTCTTC. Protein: CASSYLQGAYNEQFF.

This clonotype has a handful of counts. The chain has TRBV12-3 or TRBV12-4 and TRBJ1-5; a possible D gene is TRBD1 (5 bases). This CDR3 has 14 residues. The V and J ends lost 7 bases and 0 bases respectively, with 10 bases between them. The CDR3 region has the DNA TGTGCCAGCACCCAAGGGGTTAGCAATCAGCCCCAGCATTTT. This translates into CASTQGVSNQPQHF.

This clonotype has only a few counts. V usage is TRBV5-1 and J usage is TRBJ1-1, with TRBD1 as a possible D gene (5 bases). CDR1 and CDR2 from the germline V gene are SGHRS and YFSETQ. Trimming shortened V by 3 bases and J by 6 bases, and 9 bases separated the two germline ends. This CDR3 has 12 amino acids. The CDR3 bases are TGCGCCAGCAGCTGGGACGGGCCTGAAGCTTTCTTT. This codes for CASSWDGPEAFF.

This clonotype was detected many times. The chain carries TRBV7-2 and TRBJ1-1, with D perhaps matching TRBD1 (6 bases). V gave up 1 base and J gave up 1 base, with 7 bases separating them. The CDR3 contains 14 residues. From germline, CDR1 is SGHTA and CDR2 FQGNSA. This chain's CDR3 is CASSLDRANTEAFF. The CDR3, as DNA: TGTGCCAGCAGCTTAGACAGGGCGAACACTGAAGCTTTCTTT.

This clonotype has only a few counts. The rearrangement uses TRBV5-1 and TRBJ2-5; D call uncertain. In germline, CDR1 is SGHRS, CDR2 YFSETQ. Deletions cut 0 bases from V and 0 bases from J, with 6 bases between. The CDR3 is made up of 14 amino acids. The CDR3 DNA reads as TGCGCCAGCAGCTTGGGGTCTAACCAAGAGACCCAGTACTTC. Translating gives CASSLGSNQETQYF.

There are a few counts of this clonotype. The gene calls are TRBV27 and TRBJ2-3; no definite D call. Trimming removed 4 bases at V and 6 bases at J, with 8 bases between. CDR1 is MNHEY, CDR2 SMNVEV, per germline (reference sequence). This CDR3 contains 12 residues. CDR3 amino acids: CASSSWRDTQYF. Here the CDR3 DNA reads TGTGCCAGCAGTTCTTGGCGGGATACGCAGTATTTT.

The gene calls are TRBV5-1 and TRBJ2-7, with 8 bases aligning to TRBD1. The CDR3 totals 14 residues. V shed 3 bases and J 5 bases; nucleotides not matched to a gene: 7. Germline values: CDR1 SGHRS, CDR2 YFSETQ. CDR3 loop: CASSWDRLPDEQYF. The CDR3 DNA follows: TGCGCCAGCAGCTGGGACAGGCTACCTGACGAGCAGTACTTC.

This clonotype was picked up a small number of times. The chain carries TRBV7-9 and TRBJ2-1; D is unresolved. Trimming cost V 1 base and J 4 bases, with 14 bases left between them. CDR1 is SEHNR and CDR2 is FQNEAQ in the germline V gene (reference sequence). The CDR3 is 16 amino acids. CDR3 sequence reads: CASSLEGLLLYNEQFF. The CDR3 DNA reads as TGTGCCAGCAGCTTAGAAGGGCTCCTCCTTTACAATGAGCAGTTCTTC.

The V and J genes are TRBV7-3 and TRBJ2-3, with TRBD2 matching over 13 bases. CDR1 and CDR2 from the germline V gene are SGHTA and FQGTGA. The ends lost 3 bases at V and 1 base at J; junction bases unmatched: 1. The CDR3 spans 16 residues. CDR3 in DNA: TGTGCCAGCAGCTTCGGACTAGCGGGGGGCACAGATACGCAGTATTTT. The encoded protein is CASSFGLAGGTDTQYF.

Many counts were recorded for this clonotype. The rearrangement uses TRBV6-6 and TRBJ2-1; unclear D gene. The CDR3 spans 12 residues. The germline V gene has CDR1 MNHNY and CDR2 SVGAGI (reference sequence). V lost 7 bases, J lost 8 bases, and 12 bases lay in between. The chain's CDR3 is CASTPTIHEQFF. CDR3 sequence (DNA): TGTGCCAGCACCCCGACAATCCATGAGCAGTTCTTC.

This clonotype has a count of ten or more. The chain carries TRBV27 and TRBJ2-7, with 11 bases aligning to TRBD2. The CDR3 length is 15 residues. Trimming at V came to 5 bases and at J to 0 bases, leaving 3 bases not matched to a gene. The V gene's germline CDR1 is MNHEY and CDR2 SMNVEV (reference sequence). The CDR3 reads CASSPTSGGSYEQYF. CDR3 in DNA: TGTGCCAGCAGTCCTACTAGCGGGGGCTCCTACGAGCAGTACTTC.

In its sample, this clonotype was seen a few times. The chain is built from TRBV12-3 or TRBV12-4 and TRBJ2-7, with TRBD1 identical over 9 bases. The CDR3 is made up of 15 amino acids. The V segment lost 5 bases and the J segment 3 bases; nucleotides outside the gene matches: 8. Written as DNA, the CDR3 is TGTGCCAGCAGTGCCCCGGGACAGGGTTTCTACGAGCAGTACTTC. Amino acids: CASSAPGQGFYEQYF.

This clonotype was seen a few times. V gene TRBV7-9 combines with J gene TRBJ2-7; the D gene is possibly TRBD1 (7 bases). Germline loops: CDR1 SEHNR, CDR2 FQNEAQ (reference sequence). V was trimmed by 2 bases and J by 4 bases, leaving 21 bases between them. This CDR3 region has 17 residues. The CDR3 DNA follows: TGTGCCAGCAGCTTACCGGGAGACAGGGATGGCAAGTACGAGCAGTACTTC. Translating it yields CASSLPGDRDGKYEQYF.

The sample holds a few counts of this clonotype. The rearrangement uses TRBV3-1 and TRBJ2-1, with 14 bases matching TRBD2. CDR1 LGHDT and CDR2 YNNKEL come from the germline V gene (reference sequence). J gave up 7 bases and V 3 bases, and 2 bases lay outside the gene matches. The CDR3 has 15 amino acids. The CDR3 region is CASSHGTSGSNEQFF. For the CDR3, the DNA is TGTGCCAGCAGCCACGGGACTAGCGGGAGTAATGAGCAGTTCTTC.

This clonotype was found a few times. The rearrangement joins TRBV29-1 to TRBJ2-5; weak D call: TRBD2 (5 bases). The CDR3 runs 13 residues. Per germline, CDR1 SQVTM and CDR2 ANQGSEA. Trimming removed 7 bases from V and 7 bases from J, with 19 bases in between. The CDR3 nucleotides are TGCAGCGCACCGAGGCCACCGGCGGGGACCCAGTACTTC. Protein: CSAPRPPAGTQYF.

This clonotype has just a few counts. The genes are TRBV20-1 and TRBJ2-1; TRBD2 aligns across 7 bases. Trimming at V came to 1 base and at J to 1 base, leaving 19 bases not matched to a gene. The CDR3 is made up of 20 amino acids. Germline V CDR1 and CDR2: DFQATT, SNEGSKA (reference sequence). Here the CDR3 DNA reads TGCAGTGCTAGAGCTGTCGCTCCAGAGGGAGGGGAGAGTTCCTACAATGAGCAGTTCTTC. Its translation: CSARAVAPEGGESSYNEQFF.

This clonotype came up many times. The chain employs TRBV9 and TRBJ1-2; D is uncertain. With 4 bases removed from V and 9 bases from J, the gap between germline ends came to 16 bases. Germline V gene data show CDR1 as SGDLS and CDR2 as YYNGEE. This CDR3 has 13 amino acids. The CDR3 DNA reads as TGTGCCAGCAGCAGAATGGAGGGCGGTCGCTACACCTTC. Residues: CASSRMEGGRYTF.

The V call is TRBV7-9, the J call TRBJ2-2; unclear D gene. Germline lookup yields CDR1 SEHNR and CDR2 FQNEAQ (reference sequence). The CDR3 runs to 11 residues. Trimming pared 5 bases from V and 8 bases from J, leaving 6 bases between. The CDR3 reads CASSPRGELFF. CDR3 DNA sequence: TGTGCCAGCAGCCCTAGAGGGGAGCTGTTTTTT.

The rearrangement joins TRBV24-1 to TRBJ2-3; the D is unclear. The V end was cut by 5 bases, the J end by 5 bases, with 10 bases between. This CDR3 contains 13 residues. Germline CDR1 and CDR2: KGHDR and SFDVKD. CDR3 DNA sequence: TGTGCCACCAGTGCCCATTTTGGAGATACGCAGTATTTT. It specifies CATSAHFGDTQYF.

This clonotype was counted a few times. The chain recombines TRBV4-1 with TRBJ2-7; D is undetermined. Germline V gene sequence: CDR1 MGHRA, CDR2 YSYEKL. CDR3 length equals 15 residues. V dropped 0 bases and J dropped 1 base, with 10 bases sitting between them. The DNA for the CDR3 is TGCGCCAGCAGCCAAGATCCCCCTGGATCCTACGAGCAGTACTTC. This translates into CASSQDPPGSYEQYF.

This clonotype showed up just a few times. Written as DNA, the CDR3 is TGCAGTGCTAGAGATTTGTCGGTAACCGGGGAGCTGTTTTTT. Translation gives CSARDLSVTGELFF. The chain recombines TRBV20-1 with TRBJ2-2; unclear D gene. This CDR3 contains 14 residues. Germline assignment: CDR1 DFQATT and CDR2 SNEGSKA (reference sequence). The ends were cut back, 0 bases at V and 5 bases at J, with 10 bases in the middle.

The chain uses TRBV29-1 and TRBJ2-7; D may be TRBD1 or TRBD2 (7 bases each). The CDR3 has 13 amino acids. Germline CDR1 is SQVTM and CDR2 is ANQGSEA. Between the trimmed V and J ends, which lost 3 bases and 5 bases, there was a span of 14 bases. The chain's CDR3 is CSVDRGGSDEQYF. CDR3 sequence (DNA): TGCAGCGTTGACAGGGGGGGGTCGGACGAGCAGTACTTC.

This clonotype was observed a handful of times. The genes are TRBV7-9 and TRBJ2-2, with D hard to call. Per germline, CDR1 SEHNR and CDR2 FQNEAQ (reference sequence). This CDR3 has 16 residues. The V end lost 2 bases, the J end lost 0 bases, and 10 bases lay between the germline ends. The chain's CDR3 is CASSLITGANTGELFF. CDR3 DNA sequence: TGTGCCAGCAGCTTAATAACTGGAGCGAACACCGGGGAGCTGTTTTTT. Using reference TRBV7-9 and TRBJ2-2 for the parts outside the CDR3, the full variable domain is DTGVSQNPRHKITKRGQNVTFRCDPISEHNRLYWYRQTLGQGPEFLTYFQNEAQLEKSRLLSDRFSAERPKGSFSTLEIQRTEQGDSAMYLCASSLITGANTGELFFGEGSRLTVL.

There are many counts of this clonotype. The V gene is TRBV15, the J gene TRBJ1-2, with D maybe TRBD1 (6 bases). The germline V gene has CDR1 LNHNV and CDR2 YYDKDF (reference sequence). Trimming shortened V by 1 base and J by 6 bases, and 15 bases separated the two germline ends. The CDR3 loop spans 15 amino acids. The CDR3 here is CATSRVGWGGDGYTF. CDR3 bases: TGTGCCACCAGCAGAGTCGGGTGGGGGGGCGATGGCTACACCTTC.

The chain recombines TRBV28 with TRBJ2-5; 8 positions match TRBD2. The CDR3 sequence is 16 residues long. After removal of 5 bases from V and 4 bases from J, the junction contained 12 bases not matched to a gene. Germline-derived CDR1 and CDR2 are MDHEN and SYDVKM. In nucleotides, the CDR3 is TGTGCCAGCAGTCCCGGTTTTGCGGGAGGATCAGAGACCCAGTACTTC. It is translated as CASSPGFAGGSETQYF. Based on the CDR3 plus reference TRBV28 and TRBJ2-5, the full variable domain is DVKVTQSSRYLVKRTGEKVFLECVQDMDHENMFWYRQDPGLGLRLIYFSYDVKMKEKGDIPEGYSVSREKKERFSLILESASTNQTSMYLCASSPGFAGGSETQYFGPGTRLLVL.

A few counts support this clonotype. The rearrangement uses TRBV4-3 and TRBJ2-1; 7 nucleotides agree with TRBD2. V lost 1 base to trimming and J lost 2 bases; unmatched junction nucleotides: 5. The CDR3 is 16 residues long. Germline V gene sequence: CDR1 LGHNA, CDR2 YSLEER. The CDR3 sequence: CASSQVAGPAYNEQFF. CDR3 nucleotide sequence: TGCGCCAGCAGCCAAGTAGCGGGTCCCGCCTACAATGAGCAGTTCTTC.

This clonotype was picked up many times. CDR3 amino acids: CASSPGTTYNSPLHF. The CDR3 DNA reads as TGTGCCAGCAGCCCTGGGACCACCTATAATTCACCCCTCCACTTT. This chain links TRBV9 with TRBJ1-6; perhaps TRBD1 as D (5 bases). Looked up from germline, CDR1 is SGDLS and CDR2 is YYNGEE. This CDR3 is built from 15 residues. V lost 4 bases to trimming and J lost 2 bases, with 10 bases between them.